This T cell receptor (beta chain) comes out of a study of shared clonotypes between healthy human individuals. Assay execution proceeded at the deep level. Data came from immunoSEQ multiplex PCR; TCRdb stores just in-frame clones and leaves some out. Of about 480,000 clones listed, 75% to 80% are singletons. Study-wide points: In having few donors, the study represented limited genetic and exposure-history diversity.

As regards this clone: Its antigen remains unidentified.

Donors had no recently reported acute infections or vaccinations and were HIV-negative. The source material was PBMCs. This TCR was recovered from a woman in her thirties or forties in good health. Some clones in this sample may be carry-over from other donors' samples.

CDR3 nucleotides: TGCGCCAGCAGCTCCTGGACAGGCTCTGGAAACACCATATATTTT. Protein product: CASSSWTGSGNTIYF. The V and J genes are TRBV5-1 and TRBJ1-3; 7 positions match TRBD1. Germline-derived CDR1 and CDR2 are SGHRS and YFSETQ. The CDR3 has 15 residues. Unmatched junction bases numbered 3, after V lost 3 bases and J lost 0 bases.